The rows below give T cell receptor beta chains drawn from one sample of a study of T-cell reconstitution after alpha-beta-depleted transplantation in children. TCRdb reprocessed the PCR reads with MiXCR, giving one entry per CDR3 protein. The sample has roughly 300,000 distinct CDR3 sequences, 9% to 12% seen once; the top ten hold under 3%. The starting material was PBMCs from the stem cell graft donor, obtained from the stem cell graft. These receptors came from a human donor who donated a stem cell graft to a child with acute lymphoblastic leukemia. Each CDR3 is given with its conserved first and last residue. The D gene is left open where the match is weak. The size entry is marked missing in some rows and otherwise reads once, few, many or a size class.

clone size: many; J gene: TRBJ2-7; V gene: TRBV4-2; D gene: TRBD1; CDR3 protein: CASSQGGTGYEQYF; CDR3 DNA: TGTGCCAGCAGCCAAGGAGGGACAGGGTACGAGCAGTACTTC
clone size: NA; J gene: TRBJ2-7; V gene: TRBV4-1; D gene: TRBD1; CDR3 protein: CASSPRDRATYEQYF; CDR3 DNA: TGCGCCAGCAGCCCCCGGGACAGGGCTACCTACGAGCAGTACTTC
clone size: NA; J gene: TRBJ2-1; V gene: TRBV20-1; D gene: TRBD2; CDR3 protein: CSAHLAGGSNEQFF; CDR3 DNA: TGCAGTGCGCATCTAGCGGGAGGGTCCAATGAGCAGTTCTTC
clone size: few; J gene: TRBJ2-1; V gene: TRBV7-9; D gene: NA; CDR3 protein: CASRWDSSYNEQFF; CDR3 DNA: TGTGCCAGCAGGTGGGATAGCTCCTACAATGAGCAGTTCTTC
clone size: many; J gene: TRBJ1-2; V gene: TRBV6-5; D gene: NA; CDR3 protein: CASRSDRPHYGYTF; CDR3 DNA: TGTGCCAGCAGGTCCGACCGCCCCCACTATGGCTACACCTTC
clone size: NA; J gene: TRBJ2-4; V gene: TRBV29-1; D gene: NA; CDR3 protein: CSVEDHTRYF; CDR3 DNA: TGCAGCGTTGAAGACCACACACGGTACTTC
clone size: few; J gene: TRBJ2-1; V gene: TRBV7-8; D gene: NA; CDR3 protein: CASTNYLFEQFF; CDR3 DNA: TGTGCCAGCACCAACTACCTTTTTGAGCAGTTCTTC
clone size: NA; J gene: TRBJ2-7; V gene: TRBV10-3; D gene: NA; CDR3 protein: CAISAGISRQSYEQYF; CDR3 DNA: TGTGCCATCAGTGCCGGGATTTCCCGCCAGTCCTACGAGCAGTACTTC
clone size: few; J gene: TRBJ1-6; V gene: TRBV25-1; D gene: NA; CDR3 protein: CASSEAVSYNSPLHF; CDR3 DNA: TGTGCCAGCAGTGAAGCGGTCTCCTATAATTCACCCCTCCACTTT
clone size: NA; J gene: TRBJ2-3; V gene: TRBV29-1; D gene: NA; CDR3 protein: CSVEGVESADTQYF; CDR3 DNA: TGCAGCGTTGAAGGGGTTGAGAGCGCAGATACGCAGTATTTT
clone size: NA; J gene: TRBJ1-5; V gene: TRBV28; D gene: TRBD1; CDR3 protein: CASISLRDREAGAQHF; CDR3 DNA: TGTGCCAGCATATCTCTCCGGGACAGGGAGGCCGGGGCCCAGCATTTT
clone size: few; J gene: TRBJ2-7; V gene: TRBV15; D gene: NA; CDR3 protein: CATSRARGSEQYF; CDR3 DNA: TGTGCCACCAGCAGAGCCCGTGGCTCGGAGCAGTACTTC
clone size: few; J gene: TRBJ2-2; V gene: TRBV5-1; D gene: TRBD1; CDR3 protein: CASSHGTDSTGELFF; CDR3 DNA: TGCGCCAGCAGCCACGGGACAGATAGCACCGGGGAGCTGTTTTTT
clone size: NA; J gene: TRBJ2-1; V gene: TRBV5-1; D gene: NA; CDR3 protein: CASSLDGTSPNNEQFF; CDR3 DNA: TGCGCCAGCAGCTTGGATGGGACAAGTCCTAACAATGAGCAGTTCTTC
clone size: NA; J gene: TRBJ2-2; V gene: TRBV29-1; D gene: NA; CDR3 protein: CSVSKTVTGELFF; CDR3 DNA: TGCAGCGTTTCGAAGACGGTGACCGGGGAGCTGTTTTTT
clone size: NA; J gene: TRBJ2-5; V gene: TRBV20-1; D gene: TRBD2; CDR3 protein: CSAGTSGPQETQYF; CDR3 DNA: TGCAGTGCGGGGACTAGCGGCCCCCAAGAGACCCAGTACTTC
clone size: few; J gene: TRBJ2-3; V gene: TRBV7-6; D gene: TRBD2; CDR3 protein: CASSLGAGGTDTQYF; CDR3 DNA: TGTGCCAGCAGCTTAGGAGCGGGGGGCACAGATACGCAGTATTTT
clone size: many; J gene: TRBJ2-7; V gene: TRBV10-3; D gene: NA; CDR3 protein: CAISPEQAYEQYF; CDR3 DNA: TGTGCCATCAGCCCGGAACAGGCCTACGAGCAGTACTTC
clone size: few; J gene: TRBJ1-5; V gene: TRBV28; D gene: NA; CDR3 protein: CASSPLGRPQHF; CDR3 DNA: TGTGCCAGCAGCCCCCTGGGGCGGCCCCAGCATTTT
clone size: NA; J gene: TRBJ2-7; V gene: TRBV30; D gene: NA; CDR3 protein: CAWRQGGGEYEQYF; CDR3 DNA: TGTGCCTGGAGACAGGGTGGGGGGGAGTACGAGCAGTACTTC
clone size: NA; J gene: TRBJ2-5; V gene: TRBV3-1; D gene: TRBD2; CDR3 protein: CASSRRTSGSFTQYF; CDR3 DNA: TGTGCCAGCAGCCGACGGACTAGCGGGAGTTTTACCCAGTACTTC
clone size: few; J gene: TRBJ2-7; V gene: TRBV7-6; D gene: NA; CDR3 protein: CASSPRSLPGYEQYF; CDR3 DNA: TGTGCCAGCAGCCCACGGAGTCTACCCGGGTACGAGCAGTACTTC
clone size: NA; J gene: TRBJ2-1; V gene: TRBV12-3/TRBV12-4; D gene: NA; CDR3 protein: CASRSGTLTFF; CDR3 DNA: TGTGCCAGCAGGTCCGGGACACTAACTTTCTTC
clone size: few; J gene: TRBJ1-4; V gene: TRBV27; D gene: NA; CDR3 protein: CASSRINEKLFF; CDR3 DNA: TGTGCCAGCAGCCGCATTAATGAAAAACTGTTTTTT
clone size: few; J gene: TRBJ2-3; V gene: TRBV20-1; D gene: TRBD1; CDR3 protein: CSADGRQGPDTQYF; CDR3 DNA: TGCAGTGCCGACGGCCGACAGGGTCCAGATACGCAGTATTTT
clone size: many; J gene: TRBJ2-7; V gene: TRBV27; D gene: NA; CDR3 protein: CASSLIGPTEQYF; CDR3 DNA: TGTGCCAGCAGTTTAATCGGACCGACTGAGCAGTACTTC
clone size: few; J gene: TRBJ1-5; V gene: TRBV6-2/TRBV6-3; D gene: TRBD1; CDR3 protein: CASSSAGGGNQPQHF; CDR3 DNA: TGTGCCAGCAGCTCGGCAGGGGGTGGCAATCAGCCCCAGCATTTT
clone size: few; J gene: TRBJ1-6; V gene: TRBV7-9; D gene: NA; CDR3 protein: CASSNLQGYNSPLHF; CDR3 DNA: TGTGCCAGCAGCAACTTGCAGGGCTATAATTCACCCCTCCACTTT
clone size: few; J gene: TRBJ2-1; V gene: TRBV29-1; D gene: TRBD2; CDR3 protein: CSVKERVRRLAGGNEQFF; CDR3 DNA: TGCAGCGTCAAGGAAAGGGTTAGGAGGCTAGCGGGAGGGAATGAGCAGTTCTTC
clone size: NA; J gene: TRBJ2-5; V gene: TRBV12-3/TRBV12-4; D gene: TRBD1; CDR3 protein: CASSSPGQGGQETQYF; CDR3 DNA: TGTGCCAGCAGTTCGCCGGGACAGGGAGGGCAAGAGACCCAGTACTTC
clone size: NA; J gene: TRBJ2-5; V gene: TRBV6-5; D gene: TRBD2; CDR3 protein: CASSYRGTSAFQETQYF; CDR3 DNA: TGTGCCAGCAGTTATAGGGGGACTAGCGCTTTCCAAGAGACCCAGTACTTC
clone size: few; J gene: TRBJ2-7; V gene: TRBV5-1; D gene: NA; CDR3 protein: CASSLGGVFEQYF; CDR3 DNA: TGCGCCAGCAGCTTGGGGGGGGTCTTTGAGCAGTACTTC
clone size: NA; J gene: TRBJ1-1; V gene: TRBV7-9; D gene: NA; CDR3 protein: CASSLWGNGDTEAFF; CDR3 DNA: TGTGCCAGCAGCTTGTGGGGTAATGGGGACACTGAAGCTTTCTTT
clone size: many; J gene: TRBJ2-2; V gene: TRBV4-1; D gene: TRBD2; CDR3 protein: CASSQAGGTTRTNTGELFF; CDR3 DNA: TGCGCCAGCAGCCAAGCGGGAGGGACCACTAGAACGAACACCGGGGAGCTGTTTTTT
clone size: few; J gene: TRBJ1-1; V gene: TRBV20-1; D gene: NA; CDR3 protein: CSAPREYTAFF; CDR3 DNA: TGCAGTGCTCCCAGGGAGTATACGGCTTTCTTT
clone size: medium-sized; J gene: TRBJ2-7; V gene: TRBV29-1; D gene: NA; CDR3 protein: CSVTGRIDYEQYF; CDR3 DNA: TGCAGCGTGACGGGACGGATAGACTACGAGCAGTACTTC
clone size: few; J gene: TRBJ2-2; V gene: TRBV5-1; D gene: NA; CDR3 protein: CASSFLSGGSLTGELFF; CDR3 DNA: TGCGCCAGCAGCTTCCTCTCCGGAGGGAGCCTAACCGGGGAGCTGTTTTTT
clone size: many; J gene: TRBJ2-7; V gene: TRBV6-5; D gene: NA; CDR3 protein: CASRSPSPGSYEQYF; CDR3 DNA: TGTGCCAGCAGGAGTCCTAGTCCGGGATCCTACGAGCAGTACTTC
clone size: few; J gene: TRBJ2-1; V gene: TRBV4-3; D gene: NA; CDR3 protein: CASSQDGQDYNEQFF; CDR3 DNA: TGCGCCAGCAGCCAAGATGGGCAAGACTACAATGAGCAGTTCTTC
clone size: NA; J gene: TRBJ2-7; V gene: TRBV20-1; D gene: TRBD1; CDR3 protein: CSAETGGIYEQYF; CDR3 DNA: TGCAGTGCTGAGACAGGGGGTATCTACGAGCAGTACTTC
clone size: NA; J gene: TRBJ2-1; V gene: TRBV28; D gene: TRBD2; CDR3 protein: CASSLRALTSGVTYNEQFF; CDR3 DNA: TGTGCCAGCAGTTTAAGGGCCCTGACTAGCGGGGTAACCTACAATGAGCAGTTCTTC
clone size: many; J gene: TRBJ1-1; V gene: TRBV20-1; D gene: NA; CDR3 protein: CSARQMNTEAFF; CDR3 DNA: TGCAGTGCCCGACAAATGAACACTGAAGCTTTCTTT
clone size: few; J gene: TRBJ2-1; V gene: TRBV6-2/TRBV6-3; D gene: NA; CDR3 protein: CASSRHTSLSSYNEQFF; CDR3 DNA: TGTGCCAGCAGTAGACATACTAGCTTGAGCTCCTACAATGAGCAGTTCTTC
clone size: NA; J gene: TRBJ2-3; V gene: TRBV6-2/TRBV6-3; D gene: TRBD1; CDR3 protein: CASGQADTQYF; CDR3 DNA: TGTGCCAGCGGACAGGCAGATACGCAGTATTTT
clone size: few; J gene: TRBJ2-7; V gene: TRBV4-3; D gene: NA; CDR3 protein: CASSQDRDGYYEQYF; CDR3 DNA: TGCGCCAGCAGCCAAGATCGGGACGGTTACTACGAGCAGTACTTC
clone size: few; J gene: TRBJ1-6; V gene: TRBV7-9; D gene: NA; CDR3 protein: CASSLADYYNSPLHF; CDR3 DNA: TGTGCCAGCAGCTTAGCGGACTACTATAATTCACCCCTCCACTTT
clone size: NA; J gene: TRBJ1-1; V gene: TRBV5-1; D gene: TRBD1; CDR3 protein: CASSVGGTANTEAFF; CDR3 DNA: TGCGCCAGCAGCGTGGGGGGGACAGCGAACACTGAAGCTTTCTTT